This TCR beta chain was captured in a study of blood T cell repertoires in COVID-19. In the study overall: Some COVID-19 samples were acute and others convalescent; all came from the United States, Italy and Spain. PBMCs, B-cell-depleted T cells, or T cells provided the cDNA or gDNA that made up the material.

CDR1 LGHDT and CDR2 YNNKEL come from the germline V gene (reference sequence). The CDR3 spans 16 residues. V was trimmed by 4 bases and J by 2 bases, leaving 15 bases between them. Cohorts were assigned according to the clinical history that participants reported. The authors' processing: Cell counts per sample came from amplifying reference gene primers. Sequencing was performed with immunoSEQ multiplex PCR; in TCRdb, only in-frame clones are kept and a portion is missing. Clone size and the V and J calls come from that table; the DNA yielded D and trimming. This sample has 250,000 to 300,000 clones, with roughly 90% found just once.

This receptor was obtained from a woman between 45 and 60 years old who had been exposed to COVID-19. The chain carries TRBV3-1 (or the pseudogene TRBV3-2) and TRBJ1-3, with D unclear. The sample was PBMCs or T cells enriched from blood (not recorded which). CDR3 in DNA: TGTGCCAGCAGCCCCAATAACCCAGGTACTGGAAACACCATATATTTT. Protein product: CASSPNNPGTGNTIYF.